This T cell receptor beta chain was sequenced in a study of naive and memory T cell subsets. Study observations and caveats: TCR transcript changes with activation or differentiation may affect this RNA method.

Concerning this clonotype: Its antigen is not known.

Four PCR rounds used nested alpha and beta constant region primers plus the SP2 primer. For blood and skin samples, reverse transcription used TCR alpha and beta constant primers. Each CDR3 protein gets one entry after TCRdb re-called the 5' RACE reads with MiXCR. The sample has roughly 60,000 distinct CDR3 sequences; approximately 8.5% are singletons. This CDR3 spans 16 amino acids. The junction had 11 bases not matched to a gene; V was cut back by 4 bases and J by 8 bases. Germline CDR1 reads SGHAT; CDR2 reads FQNNGV. TCR cDNA received a 3' ligated oligonucleotide that carried a UMI. RNA was extracted from 2 to 2.5 ml of whole blood of healthy adults. Cells were not sorted; total RNA input targeted about 1 to 1000 ng.

V gene TRBV11-2 combines with J gene TRBJ2-1; 10 bases agree with TRBD1. The receptor comes from a female donor in good health. The CDR3 spells CASSSIDRGLRDEQFF. Written as DNA, the CDR3 is TGTGCCAGCAGCTCCATCGACAGGGGGCTTAGGGATGAGCAGTTCTTC.